This T cell receptor beta chain is from a study of blood T cells in healthy people across ages. Donors each provided around 9 milliliters of peripheral blood. Through a sample-barcoded 5' primer and a J-beta primer mix, a second PCR was run for roughly 6 to 12 cycles. One entry per CDR3 protein, called by TCRdb with MiXCR from the 5' RACE reads. The top ten clones hold approximately 14% of a sample with about 1.1 million distinct CDR3 sequences, roughly two fifths of them seen once. Between the trimmed V and J ends, which lost 0 bases and 6 bases, there was a span of 15 bases. Germline V gives CDR1 LGHNA, CDR2 YSLEER. The CDR3 totals 15 residues.

Material: blood. This receptor was taken from a man aged 18-30 years in good health. The V and J genes are TRBV4-3 and TRBJ2-7; the D gene is possibly TRBD2 (6 bases). CDR3 region: CASSQDLGGAGEQYF. CDR3 DNA sequence: TGCGCCAGCAGCCAAGATTTAGGAGGGGCTGGCGAGCAGTACTTC.